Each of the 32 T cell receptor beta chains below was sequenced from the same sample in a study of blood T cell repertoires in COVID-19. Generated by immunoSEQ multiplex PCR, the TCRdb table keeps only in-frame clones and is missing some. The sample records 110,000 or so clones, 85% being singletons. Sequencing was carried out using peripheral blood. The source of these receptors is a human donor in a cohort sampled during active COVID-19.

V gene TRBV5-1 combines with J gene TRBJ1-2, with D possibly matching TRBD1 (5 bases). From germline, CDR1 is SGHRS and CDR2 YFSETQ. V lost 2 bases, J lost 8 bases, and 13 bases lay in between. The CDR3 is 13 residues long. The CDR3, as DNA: TGCGCCAGCAGCTTCCCAGGGATGGGAGGCTACACCTTC. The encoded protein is CASSFPGMGGYTF.

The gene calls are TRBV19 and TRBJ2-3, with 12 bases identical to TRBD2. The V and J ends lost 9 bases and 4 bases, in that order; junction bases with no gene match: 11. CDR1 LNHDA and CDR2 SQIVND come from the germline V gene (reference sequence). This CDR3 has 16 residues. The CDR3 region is CASKPGLAGIADTQYF. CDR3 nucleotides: TGTGCCAGCAAACCCGGACTAGCGGGAATCGCAGATACGCAGTATTTT. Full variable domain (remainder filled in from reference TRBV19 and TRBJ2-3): DGGITQSPKYLFRKEGQNVTLSCEQNLNHDAMYWYRQDPGQGLRLIYYSQIVNDFQKGDIAEGYSVSREKKESFPLTVTSAQKNPTAFYLCASKPGLAGIADTQYFGPGTRLTVL.

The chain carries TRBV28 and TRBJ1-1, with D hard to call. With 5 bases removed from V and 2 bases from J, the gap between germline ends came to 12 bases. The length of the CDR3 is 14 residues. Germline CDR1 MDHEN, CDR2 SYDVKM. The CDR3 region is CASSPYRGNTEAFF. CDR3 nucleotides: TGTGCCAGCAGTCCCTACCGCGGTAACACTGAAGCTTTCTTT.

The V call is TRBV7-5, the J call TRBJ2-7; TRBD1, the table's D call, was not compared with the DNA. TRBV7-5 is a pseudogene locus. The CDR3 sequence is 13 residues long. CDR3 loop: CVRSFRGHYEQYF. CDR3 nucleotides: TGTGTCAGAAGCTTCAGGGGGCACTACGAGCAGTACTTC.

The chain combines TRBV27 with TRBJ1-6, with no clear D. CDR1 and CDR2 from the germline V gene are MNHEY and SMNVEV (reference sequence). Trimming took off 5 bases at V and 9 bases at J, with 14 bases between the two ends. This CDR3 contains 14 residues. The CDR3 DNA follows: TGTGCCAGCAGTCCACTCCCGGAGGGTTCACCCCTCCACTTT. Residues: CASSPLPEGSPLHF.

The CDR3 DNA reads TGTGCCAGCAGCCAAGAGTTAATGTGGGCCAGGGAAAAAACTGGGGCCAACGTCCTGACTTTC. This encodes CASSQELMWAREKTGANVLTF. The chain carries TRBV3-1 (or the pseudogene TRBV3-2) and TRBJ2-6; a weak D match, TRBD1 (5 bases). Germline CDR1 LGHDT, CDR2 YNNKEL (reference sequence). Trimming pared 0 bases from V and 2 bases from J, leaving 23 bases between. This CDR3 contains 21 residues.

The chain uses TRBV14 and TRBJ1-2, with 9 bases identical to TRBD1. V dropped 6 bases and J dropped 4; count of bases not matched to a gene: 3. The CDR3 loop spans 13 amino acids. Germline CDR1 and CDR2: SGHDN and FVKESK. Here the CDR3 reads CASRETGGYGYTF. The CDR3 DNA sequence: TGTGCCAGCAGGGAGACAGGGGGCTATGGCTACACCTTC.

Written as DNA, the CDR3 is TGTGCCCGCGAGGGAGGATCTAATGAAAAACTGTTTTTT. Translation: CAREGGSNEKLFF. The chain joins TRBV6-5 to TRBJ1-4; D gene unclear. The CDR3 has 13 residues. Germline CDR1 is MNHEY and CDR2 is SVGAGI. The germline V and J ends were trimmed by 11 bases and 3 bases, with 13 bases remaining between them.

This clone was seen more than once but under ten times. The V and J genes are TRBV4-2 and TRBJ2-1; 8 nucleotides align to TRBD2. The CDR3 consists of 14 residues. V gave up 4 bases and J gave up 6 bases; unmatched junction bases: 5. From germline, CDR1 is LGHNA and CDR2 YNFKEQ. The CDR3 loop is CASSRGAGGNEQFF. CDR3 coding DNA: TGTGCCAGCAGCCGAGGCGCGGGGGGCAATGAGCAGTTCTTC.

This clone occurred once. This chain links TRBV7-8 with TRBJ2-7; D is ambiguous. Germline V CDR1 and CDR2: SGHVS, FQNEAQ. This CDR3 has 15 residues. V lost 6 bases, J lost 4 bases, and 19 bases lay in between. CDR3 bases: TGTGCCAGCAGTTCCCAGCCCATGGAGATGTACGAGCAGTACTTC. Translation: CASSSQPMEMYEQYF.

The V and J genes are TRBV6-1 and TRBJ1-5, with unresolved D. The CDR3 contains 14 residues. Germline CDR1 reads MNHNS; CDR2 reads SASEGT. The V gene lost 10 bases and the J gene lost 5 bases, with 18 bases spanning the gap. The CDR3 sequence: CAISRRGIYQPQHF. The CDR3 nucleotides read TGTGCCATCTCCCGGCGAGGGATTTATCAGCCCCAGCATTTT.

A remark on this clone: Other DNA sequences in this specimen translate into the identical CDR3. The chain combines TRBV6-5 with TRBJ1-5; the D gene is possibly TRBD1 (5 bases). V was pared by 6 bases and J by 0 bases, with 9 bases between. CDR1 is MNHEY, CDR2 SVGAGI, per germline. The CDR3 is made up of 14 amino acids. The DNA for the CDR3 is TGTGCCAGCAGGCAGGGTTATAGCAATCAGCCCCAGCATTTT. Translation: CASRQGYSNQPQHF.

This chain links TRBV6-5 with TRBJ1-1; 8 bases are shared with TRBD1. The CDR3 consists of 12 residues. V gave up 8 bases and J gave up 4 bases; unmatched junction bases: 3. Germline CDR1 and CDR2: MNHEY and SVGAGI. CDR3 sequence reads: CASDRGLTEAFF. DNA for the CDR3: TGTGCCAGCGACAGGGGTCTCACTGAAGCTTTCTTT.

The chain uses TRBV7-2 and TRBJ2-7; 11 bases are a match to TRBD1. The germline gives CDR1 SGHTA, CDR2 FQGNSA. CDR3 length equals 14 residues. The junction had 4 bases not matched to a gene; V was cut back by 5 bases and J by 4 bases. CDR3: CASSPGDRGYEQYF. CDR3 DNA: TGTGCCAGCAGCCCGGGGGACAGGGGGTACGAGCAGTACTTC.

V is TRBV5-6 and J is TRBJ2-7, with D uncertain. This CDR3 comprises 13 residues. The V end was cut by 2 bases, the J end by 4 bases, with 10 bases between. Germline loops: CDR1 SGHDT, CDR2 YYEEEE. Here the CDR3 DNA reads TGTGCCAGCAGCTTCTTTCCCCCTTACGAGCAGTACTTC. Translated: CASSFFPPYEQYF.

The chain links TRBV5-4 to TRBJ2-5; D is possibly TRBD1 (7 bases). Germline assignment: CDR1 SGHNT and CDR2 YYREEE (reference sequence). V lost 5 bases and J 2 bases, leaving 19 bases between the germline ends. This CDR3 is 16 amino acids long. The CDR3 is CASSPSKSGGQETQYF. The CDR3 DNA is TGTGCCAGCAGTCCGAGCAAGTCAGGGGGGCAAGAGACCCAGTACTTC.

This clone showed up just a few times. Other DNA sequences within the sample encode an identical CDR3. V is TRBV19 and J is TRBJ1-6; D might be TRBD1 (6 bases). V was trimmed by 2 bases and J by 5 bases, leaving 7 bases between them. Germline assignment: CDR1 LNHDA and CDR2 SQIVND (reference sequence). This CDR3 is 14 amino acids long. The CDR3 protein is CASSIRDNNSPLHF. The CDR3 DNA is TGTGCCAGTAGTATAAGGGACAATAATTCACCCCTCCACTTT. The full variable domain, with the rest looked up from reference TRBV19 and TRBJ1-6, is DGGITQSPKYLFRKEGQNVTLSCEQNLNHDAMYWYRQDPGQGLRLIYYSQIVNDFQKGDIAEGYSVSREKKESFPLTVTSAQKNPTAFYLCASSIRDNNSPLHFGNGTRLTVT.

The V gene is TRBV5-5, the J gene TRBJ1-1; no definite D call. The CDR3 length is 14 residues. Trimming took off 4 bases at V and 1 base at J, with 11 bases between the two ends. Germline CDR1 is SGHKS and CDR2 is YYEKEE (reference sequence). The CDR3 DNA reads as TGTGCCAGCAGCCGCCTATCGGGGAACACTGAAGCTTTCTTT. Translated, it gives CASSRLSGNTEAFF.

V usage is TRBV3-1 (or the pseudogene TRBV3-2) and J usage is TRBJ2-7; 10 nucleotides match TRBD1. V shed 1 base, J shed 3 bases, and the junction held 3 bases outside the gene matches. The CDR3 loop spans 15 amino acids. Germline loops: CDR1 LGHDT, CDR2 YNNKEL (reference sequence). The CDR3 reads CASSQVRDRGYEQYF. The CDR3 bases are TGTGCCAGCAGCCAAGTCCGGGACAGGGGCTACGAGCAGTACTTC.

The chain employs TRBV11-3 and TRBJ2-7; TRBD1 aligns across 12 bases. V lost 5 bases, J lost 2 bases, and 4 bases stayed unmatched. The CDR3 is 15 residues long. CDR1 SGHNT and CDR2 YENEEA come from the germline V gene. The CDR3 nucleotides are TGTGCCAGCAGCATCCGGGACAGGGGGCCCTACGAGCAGTACTTC. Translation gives CASSIRDRGPYEQYF.

The CDR3 nucleotides are TGTGCCAGCAGCTTCCGGGACAGGGATAATTCACCCCTCCACTTT. Its protein product is CASSFRDRDNSPLHF. This rearrangement joins TRBV9 to TRBJ1-6; TRBD1 agrees at 9 bases. The CDR3 extends over 15 amino acids. Trimming at V came to 4 bases and at J to 5 bases, leaving 4 bases not matched to a gene. Germline V gives CDR1 SGDLS, CDR2 YYNGEE.

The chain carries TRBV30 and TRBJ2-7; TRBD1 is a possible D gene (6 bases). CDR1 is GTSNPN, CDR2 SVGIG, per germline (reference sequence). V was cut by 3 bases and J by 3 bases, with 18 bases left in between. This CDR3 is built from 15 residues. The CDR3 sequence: CAWRRGGDYFYEQYF. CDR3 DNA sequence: TGTGCCTGGAGGAGAGGGGGAGATTACTTCTACGAGCAGTACTTC.

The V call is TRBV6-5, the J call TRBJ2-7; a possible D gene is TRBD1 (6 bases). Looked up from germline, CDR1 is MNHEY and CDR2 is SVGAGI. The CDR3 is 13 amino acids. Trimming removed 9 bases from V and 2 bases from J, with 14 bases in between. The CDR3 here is CASTGKFTYEQYF. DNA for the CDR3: TGTGCCAGTACAGGGAAGTTTACCTACGAGCAGTACTTC.

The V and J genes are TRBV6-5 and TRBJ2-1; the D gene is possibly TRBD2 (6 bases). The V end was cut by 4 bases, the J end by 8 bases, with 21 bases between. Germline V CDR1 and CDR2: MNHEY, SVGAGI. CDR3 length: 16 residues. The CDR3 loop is CASSSARLEVSDEQFF. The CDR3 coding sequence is TGTGCCAGCAGTTCCGCCCGACTAGAAGTATCGGATGAGCAGTTCTTC.

CDR3 DNA sequence: TGTGCCAGCTCTCGGGGACAGGGGGGGAAGGACACTGAAGCTTTCTTT. Amino acid sequence: CASSRGQGGKDTEAFF. The chain employs TRBV18 and TRBJ1-1; 11 bases are shared with TRBD1. This CDR3 is built from 16 residues. The J segment lost 3 bases and the V segment lost 6 bases, leaving 9 bases of the junction unmatched. Germline CDR1 and CDR2: KGHSH and LQKENI.

The DNA of the CDR3 is TGTGCCAGCAGCGCACCCCCAGTATACAATGAGCAGTTCTTC. Its translation is CASSAPPVYNEQFF. The chain joins TRBV9 to TRBJ2-1; D not resolved. The CDR3 is made up of 14 amino acids. V shed 3 bases and J shed 4 bases, with 11 bases lying between them. CDR1 and CDR2 from the germline V gene are SGDLS and YYNGEE.

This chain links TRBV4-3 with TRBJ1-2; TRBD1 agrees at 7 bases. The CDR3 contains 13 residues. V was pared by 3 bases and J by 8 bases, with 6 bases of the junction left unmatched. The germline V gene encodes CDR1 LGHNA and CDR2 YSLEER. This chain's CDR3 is CASSHDRVGGYTF. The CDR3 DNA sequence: TGCGCCAGCAGCCATGACAGGGTTGGAGGCTACACCTTC.

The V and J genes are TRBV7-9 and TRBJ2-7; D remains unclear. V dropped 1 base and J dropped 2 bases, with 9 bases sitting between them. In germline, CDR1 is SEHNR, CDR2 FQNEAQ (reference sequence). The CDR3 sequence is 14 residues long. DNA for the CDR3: TGTGCCAGCAGCTTAGGCTATGCAACCTACGAGCAGTACTTC. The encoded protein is CASSLGYATYEQYF.

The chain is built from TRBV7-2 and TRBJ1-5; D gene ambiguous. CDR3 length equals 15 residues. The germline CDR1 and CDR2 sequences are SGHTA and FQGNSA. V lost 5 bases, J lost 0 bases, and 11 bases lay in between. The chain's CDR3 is CASSPWADSNQPQHF. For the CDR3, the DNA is TGTGCCAGCAGCCCTTGGGCAGATAGCAATCAGCCCCAGCATTTT.

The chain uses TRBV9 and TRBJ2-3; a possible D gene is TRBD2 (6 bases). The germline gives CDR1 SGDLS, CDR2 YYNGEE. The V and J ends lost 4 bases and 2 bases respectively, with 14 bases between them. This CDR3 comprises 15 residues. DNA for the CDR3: TGTGCCAGCAGCCCCTCGGGCGGGGCCACAGATACGCAGTATTTT. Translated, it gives CASSPSGGATDTQYF.

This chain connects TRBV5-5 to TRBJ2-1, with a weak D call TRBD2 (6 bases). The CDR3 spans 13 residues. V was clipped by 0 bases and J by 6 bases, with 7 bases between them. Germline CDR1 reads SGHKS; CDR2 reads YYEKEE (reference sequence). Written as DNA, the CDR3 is TGTGCCAGCAGCTTGGCCGGGAGCAATGAGCAGTTCTTC. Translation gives CASSLAGSNEQFF.

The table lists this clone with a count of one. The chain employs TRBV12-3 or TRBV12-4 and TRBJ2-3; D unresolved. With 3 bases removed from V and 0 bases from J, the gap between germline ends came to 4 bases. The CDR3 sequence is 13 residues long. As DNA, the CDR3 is TGTGCCAGCAGTTTCATCAGCACAGATACGCAGTATTTT. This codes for CASSFISTDTQYF.